This T cell receptor (beta chain) was recorded in a study of synovial regulatory T cells in juvenile arthritis. The CDR3 totals 14 residues. The protein alone is recorded here. Germline lookup yields CDR1 LNHDA and CDR2 SQIVND (reference sequence). Measured with immunoSEQ multiplex PCR; TCRdb has only the in-frame clones, and not every one. The sample has approximately 9,900 clones; the top ten hold 0.65% to 0.85%. This chain uses TRBV19 with TRBJ1-5; without DNA, the TCRdb call of TRBD1 cannot be checked. The receptor's source is a donor aged 2-35 years with juvenile idiopathic arthritis. Sequencing used Treg cells from blood. Subset described: remaining (HLA-DR-negative) circulating blood Treg cells. This CDR3 is CASSSTVSDQPQHF.